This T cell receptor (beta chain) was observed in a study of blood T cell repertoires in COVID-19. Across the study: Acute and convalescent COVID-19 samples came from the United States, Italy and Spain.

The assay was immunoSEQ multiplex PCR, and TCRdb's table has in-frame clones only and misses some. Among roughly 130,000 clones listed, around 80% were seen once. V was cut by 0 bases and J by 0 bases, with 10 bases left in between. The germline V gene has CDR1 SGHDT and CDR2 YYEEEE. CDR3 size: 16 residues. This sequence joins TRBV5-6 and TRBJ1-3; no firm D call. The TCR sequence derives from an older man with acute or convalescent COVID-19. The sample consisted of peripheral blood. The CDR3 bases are TGTGCCAGCAGCTTGGATCGTCTCGGCTCTGGAAACACCATATATTTT. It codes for CASSLDRLGSGNTIYF.